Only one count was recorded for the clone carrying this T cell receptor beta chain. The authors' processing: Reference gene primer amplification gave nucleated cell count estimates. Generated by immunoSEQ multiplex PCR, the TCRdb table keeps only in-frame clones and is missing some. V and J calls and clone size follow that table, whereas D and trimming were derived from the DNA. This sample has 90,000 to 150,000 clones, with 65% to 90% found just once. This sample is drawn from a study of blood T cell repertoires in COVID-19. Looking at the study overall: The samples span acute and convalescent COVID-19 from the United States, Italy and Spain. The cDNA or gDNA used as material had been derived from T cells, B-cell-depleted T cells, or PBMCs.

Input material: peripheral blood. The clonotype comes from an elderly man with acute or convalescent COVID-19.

The CDR3 DNA follows: TGTGCCAGCAGTTTAGCGGGCAGGAACTATGGCTACACCTTC. Encoded protein: CASSLAGRNYGYTF. The chain couples TRBV28 to TRBJ1-2; D gene uncertain. This CDR3 spans 14 amino acids. Germline CDR1 reads MDHEN; CDR2 reads SYDVKM. The germline V and J ends were trimmed by 2 bases and 2 bases, with 9 bases remaining between them.